These T cell receptor beta chains were read from a single sample in a study of cytomegalovirus exposure and HLA in healthy donors. Some clones are missing from TCRdb's copy, which holds only in-frame ones; the method was immunoSEQ multiplex PCR. The table shows over 95,000 clones, with 70% to 80% occurring only once. Sequencing used PBMCs. The receptors derive from a human donor in good health. Both conserved end residues are part of each CDR3. D genes are given only for firm matches. Clone size, where shown, is once, few, many, or a class for clones that have expanded.

-,TRBD1,TRBJ1-2,TRBV6-5,TGTGCCAGCAGTTACTCGCCAGGGGGGTCCATCACCTTC,CASSYSPGGSITF
-,TRBD2,TRBJ2-1,TRBV19,TGTGCCAGTAGTAAAAAATTAGCGGGGGCAGCCTACAATGAGCAGTTCTTC,CASSKKLAGAAYNEQFF
-,TRBD1,TRBJ1-4,TRBV7-2,TGTGCCAGCAGCTTAGTAGGGACAGCGCCAGAAAAACTGTTTTTT,CASSLVGTAPEKLFF
-,-,TRBJ2-5,TRBV9,TGTGCCAGCAGCGTAGATTTGCGAGAGACCCAGTACTTC,CASSVDLRETQYF
-,-,TRBJ2-2,TRBV4-3,TGCGCCAGCAGCCTTAGTTTGGGGGGCACCGGGGAGCTGTTTTTT,CASSLSLGGTGELFF
-,TRBD2,TRBJ2-4,TRBV7-8,TGTGCCAGCAGCTCAATGGAGCGGGGGGACATTCAGTACTTC,CASSSMERGDIQYF
-,TRBD1,TRBJ2-7,TRBV5-1,TGCGCCAGCAGCCACGGGACAGCCCTCTCCTACGAGCAGTACTTC,CASSHGTALSYEQYF
-,TRBD1,TRBJ1-2,TRBV28,TGTGCCAGCGCCACCGGGACAGTCTATGGCTACACCTTC,CASATGTVYGYTF
-,-,TRBJ2-7,TRBV6-1,TGTGCCAGCAGTGCTCAGGGTACCTACGAGCAGTACTTC,CASSAQGTYEQYF
-,-,TRBJ1-6,TRBV5-6,TGTGCCAGCAGCTTATTTCGACGGGGGGATAATTCACCCCTCCACTTT,CASSLFRRGDNSPLHF
-,TRBD2,TRBJ2-3,TRBV5-1,TGCGCCAGCAGCTTGGACGGGGGGGCCAGAGATACGCAGTATTTT,CASSLDGGARDTQYF
-,-,TRBJ2-3,TRBV5-1,TGCGCCAGCAGCTTGGCCTTCTCGGGGATTAGCACAGATACGCAGTATTTT,CASSLAFSGISTDTQYF
-,-,TRBJ2-3,TRBV4-1,TGCGCCAGCAGCCAAGGTGTAGCTTCAGATACGCAGTATTTT,CASSQGVASDTQYF
-,TRBD2,TRBJ2-1,TRBV7-9,TGTGCCAGCAGCTTGCAACTAGCGGGGGGGGAATACAATGAGCAGTTCTTC,CASSLQLAGGEYNEQFF
once,-,TRBJ1-1,TRBV30,TGTGCCTGGAGTGGGGGAGGGAGCACTGAAGCTTTCTTT,CAWSGGGSTEAFF
-,TRBD2,TRBJ2-2,TRBV7-9,TGTGCCAGCAGCTTAGCCAGCGGGGGCACCGGGGAGCTGTTTTTT,CASSLASGGTGELFF
few,-,TRBJ1-2,TRBV28,TGTGCCAGCAGATCTCCGGGACTAGACTATGGCTACACCTTC,CASRSPGLDYGYTF
-,TRBD2,TRBJ2-3,TRBV11-2,TGTGCCAGCAGCACGTCCGCCGGGGCGGGAGTGGTAGATACGCAGTATTTT,CASSTSAGAGVVDTQYF
-,-,TRBJ1-4,TRBV4-2,TGTGCCAGCAGCGGGGGGGCAACTAATGAAAAACTGTTTTTT,CASSGGATNEKLFF
-,-,TRBJ1-5,TRBV5-5,TGTGCCAGCAGCGGGGGAGGGAAAGGTCAGCCCCAGCATTTT,CASSGGGKGQPQHF
-,TRBD2,TRBJ2-2,TRBV5-1,TGCGCCAGCAGCTTGGGGTCCGGGGGGGCCTCGAACACCGGGGAGCTGTTTTTT,CASSLGSGGASNTGELFF
-,-,TRBJ2-1,TRBV11-2,TGTGCCAGCAGCAGACGACAAGGGGGTTTCAACAATGAGCAGTTCTTC,CASSRRQGGFNNEQFF
-,TRBD2,TRBJ2-7,TRBV7-8,TGTGCCAGCAGCTTAACCAACGGACTAGCCTACGAGCAGTACTTC,CASSLTNGLAYEQYF
-,TRBD2,TRBJ2-3,TRBV30,TGTGCCTGGAGTCTAAGCGGGGGGTCAGATACGCAGTATTTT,CAWSLSGGSDTQYF
once,TRBD2,TRBJ2-1,TRBV11-2,TGTGCCAGCAGCCGTAGCGGGATCTACAATGAGCAGTTCTTC,CASSRSGIYNEQFF
-,TRBD1,TRBJ2-3,TRBV6-5,TGTGCCAGCAGTGGCGGACAGGGGGTCACAGATACGCAGTATTTT,CASSGGQGVTDTQYF
once,TRBD2,TRBJ2-7,TRBV30,TGTGCCGCTGGGGCGGGCGGGGGCTACGAGCAGTACTTC,CAAGAGGGYEQYF
few,TRBD2,TRBJ2-3,TRBV29-1,TGCAGCGTGACTAGCGGGGGGGAAGATACGCAGTATTTT,CSVTSGGEDTQYF
-,-,TRBJ2-5,TRBV6-1,TGTGCCAGCGAGTACCGGGACCAAGAGACCCAGTACTTC,CASEYRDQETQYF
-,TRBD2,TRBJ2-5,TRBV4-1,TGCGCCAGCAGCCAAGGGGCTCCCACTAGCGGGAGGGCCTCGGAGACCCAGTACTTC,CASSQGAPTSGRASETQYF